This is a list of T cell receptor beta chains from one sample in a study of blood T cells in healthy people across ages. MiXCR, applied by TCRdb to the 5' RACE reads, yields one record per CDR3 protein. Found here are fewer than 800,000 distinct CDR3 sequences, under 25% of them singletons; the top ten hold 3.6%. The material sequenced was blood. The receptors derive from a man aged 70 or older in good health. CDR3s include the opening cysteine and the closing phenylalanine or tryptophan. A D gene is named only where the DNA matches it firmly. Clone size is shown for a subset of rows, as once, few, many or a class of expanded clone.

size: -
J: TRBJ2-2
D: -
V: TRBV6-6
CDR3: CASTNVGAGGELFF
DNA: TGTGCCAGCACCAACGTGGGGGCAGGCGGGGAGCTGTTTTTT

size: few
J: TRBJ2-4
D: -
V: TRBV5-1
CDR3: CASSLDLSLNIQYF
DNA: TGCGCCAGCAGCTTGGACCTCAGCCTAAACATTCAGTACTTC

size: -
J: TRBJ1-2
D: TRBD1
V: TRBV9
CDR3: CASSVTGTVYGYTF
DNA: TGTGCCAGCAGCGTAACCGGGACAGTCTATGGCTACACCTTC

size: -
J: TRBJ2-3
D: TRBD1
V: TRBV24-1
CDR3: CATSDSGQADGDTQYF
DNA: TGTGCCACCAGTGATTCAGGACAGGCAGATGGAGATACGCAGTATTTT

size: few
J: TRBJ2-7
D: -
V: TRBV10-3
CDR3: CAISESNFGMGEQYF
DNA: TGTGCCATCAGTGAGTCGAATTTCGGGATGGGCGAGCAGTACTTC

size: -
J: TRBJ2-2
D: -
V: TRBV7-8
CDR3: CASSLARPGVPGELFF
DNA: TGTGCCAGCAGCTTAGCCCGCCCCGGGGTCCCCGGGGAGCTGTTTTTT

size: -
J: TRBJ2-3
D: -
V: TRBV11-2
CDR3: CASSLDGGNTDTQYF
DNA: TGTGCCAGCAGCTTAGATGGCGGGAACACAGATACGCAGTATTTT

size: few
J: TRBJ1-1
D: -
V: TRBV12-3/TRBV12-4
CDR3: CASSFKGGANTEAFF
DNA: TGTGCCAGCAGTTTTAAGGGGGGAGCGAACACTGAAGCTTTCTTT

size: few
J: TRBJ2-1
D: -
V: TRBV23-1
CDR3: CASSPPRTGAGTYNEQFF
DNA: TGCGCCAGCAGTCCCCCCCGGACCGGGGCGGGAACCTACAATGAGCAGTTCTTC

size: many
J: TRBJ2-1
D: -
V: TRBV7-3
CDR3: CASSLTGYNEQFF
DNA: TGCGCCAGCAGCTTAACCGGGTACAATGAGCAGTTCTTC

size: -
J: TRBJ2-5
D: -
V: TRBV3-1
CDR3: CASSHSLGRGQETQYF
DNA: TGTGCCAGCAGCCATTCCCTCGGCCGCGGCCAAGAGACCCAGTACTTC

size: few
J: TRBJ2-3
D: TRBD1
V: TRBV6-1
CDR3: CASSEPLTGSDTQYF
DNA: TGTGCCAGCAGTGAACCCCTGACAGGGTCGGATACGCAGTATTTT